A single sample is the source of the 28 T cell receptor beta chains below, sequenced in a study of blood T cell repertoires in COVID-19. The assay was immunoSEQ multiplex PCR, and TCRdb's table has in-frame clones only and misses some. The sample carries approximately 70,000 clones, 80% to 85% recorded once. The sample taken for sequencing was peripheral blood. These receptors were obtained from a woman in her sixties with acute or convalescent COVID-19.

V gene TRBV11-3 combines with J gene TRBJ2-7; 11 positions match TRBD1. This CDR3 region has 19 residues. Germline V CDR1 and CDR2: SGHNT, YENEEA. With 1 base clipped from V and 3 bases from J, the junction kept 14 bases outside the gene matches. The CDR3 sequence: CASSLVSDRGRPCHYEQYF. CDR3 nucleotides: TGTGCCAGCAGCTTAGTTTCGGACAGGGGGCGACCGTGTCACTACGAGCAGTACTTC.

The chain has TRBV18 and TRBJ2-3; 9 bases map to TRBD2. The V segment lost 0 bases and the J segment 0 bases; nucleotides outside the gene matches: 4. Germline V lookup: CDR1 KGHSH, CDR2 LQKENI. This CDR3 spans 17 amino acids. The CDR3 bases are TGTGCCAGCTCACCACCAGGTAGCGGGGGAAGCACAGATACGCAGTATTTT. This gives the protein CASSPPGSGGSTDTQYF.

V and J are TRBV4-1 and TRBJ2-7; D is perhaps TRBD2 (5 bases). Trimming removed 0 bases from V and 3 bases from J, with 15 bases in between. This CDR3 has 16 residues. The V gene's germline CDR1 is MGHRA and CDR2 YSYEKL. CDR3 coding DNA: TGCGCCAGCAGCCAAGATATCCGGTACGGGAACTACGAGCAGTACTTC. Residues: CASSQDIRYGNYEQYF.

This chain joins TRBV5-6 and TRBJ2-7; TRBD2 matches 11 bases. The CDR3 runs 15 residues. V gave up 1 base and J gave up 3 bases; unmatched junction bases: 3. Germline CDR1 SGHDT, CDR2 YYEEEE. For the CDR3, the DNA is TGTGCCAGCAGCTTGTCACTAGCGGGGGACTACGAGCAGTACTTC. Translated, it gives CASSLSLAGDYEQYF. Full variable domain (missing parts from reference TRBV5-6 and TRBJ2-7): DAGVTQSPTHLIKTRGQQVTLRCSPKSGHDTVSWYQQALGQGPQFIFQYYEEEERQRGNFPDRFSGHQFPNYSSELNVNALLLGDSALYLCASSLSLAGDYEQYFGPGTRLTVT.

This clone was observed once. The CDR3 nucleotides read TGTGCCACCAGTGCCGGACAGGGGATGGGAATCTATGGCTACACCTTC. Amino acids: CATSAGQGMGIYGYTF. The chain is built from TRBV24-1 and TRBJ1-2; 9 positions match TRBD1. Unmatched junction bases numbered 10, after V lost 5 bases and J lost 4 bases. CDR3 length: 16 residues. In germline, CDR1 is KGHDR, CDR2 SFDVKD.

V and J are TRBV29-1 and TRBJ1-2, with 11 bases aligning to TRBD1. The germline CDR1 and CDR2 sequences are SQVTM and ANQGSEA. V lost 3 bases, J lost 3 bases, and 6 bases stayed unmatched. CDR3 length equals 15 residues. The CDR3 region has the DNA TGCAGCGTTGATTACCGGGACAGGGGGGACTATGGCTACACCTTC. Protein product: CSVDYRDRGDYGYTF.

The rearrangement links TRBV4-2 to TRBJ2-3, with 10 bases identical to TRBD2. In germline, CDR1 is LGHNA, CDR2 YNFKEQ. The junction had 12 bases not matched to a gene; V was cut back by 0 bases and J by 6 bases. This CDR3 has 18 residues. The CDR3 spells CASSQDLGRGLASDTQYF. The CDR3 DNA sequence: TGTGCCAGCAGCCAAGATCTGGGCAGGGGACTAGCGAGCGATACGCAGTATTTT.

Comments on this clone: This specimen includes other DNA sequences encoding the same CDR3. V is TRBV7-3 and J is TRBJ2-7; TRBD2 aligns across 11 bases. Trimming removed 4 bases from V and 5 bases from J; junction bases left unmatched: 4. The CDR3 covers 14 residues. CDR1 and CDR2 (germline): SGHTA, FQGTGA. Written as DNA, the CDR3 is TGTGCCAGCAGCTCGCTAGCGGGGGGTCACGAGCAGTACTTC. Its protein product is CASSSLAGGHEQYF.

This rearrangement joins TRBV7-6 to TRBJ1-2; no definite D call. The CDR3 covers 16 residues. Germline lookup yields CDR1 SGHVS and CDR2 FNYEAQ. V was shortened by 1 base and J by 4 bases, with 16 bases between the two germline ends. The CDR3 here is CASSLGSRGRGYGYTF. The DNA for the CDR3 is TGTGCCAGCAGCTTAGGTTCCCGGGGAAGAGGCTATGGCTACACCTTC.

This rearrangement joins TRBV7-2 to TRBJ1-5, with D perhaps matching TRBD1 (5 bases). Trimming took off 5 bases at V and 6 bases at J, with 17 bases between the two ends. CDR3 length: 15 amino acids. The V gene's germline CDR1 is SGHTA and CDR2 FQGNSA. CDR3 loop: CASSRSTQGSQPQHF. The CDR3 coding sequence is TGTGCCAGCAGCCGTTCCACGCAGGGAAGTCAGCCCCAGCATTTT.

This clone was counted a single time. The chain employs TRBV5-1 and TRBJ1-1; D possibly corresponds to TRBD1 (6 bases). Per the germline V gene, CDR1 is SGHRS and CDR2 is YFSETQ. This CDR3 is 15 amino acids long. V lost 2 bases and J lost 1, with 12 bases in between. CDR3 in DNA: TGCGCCAGCAGCTTAGCAGGGGAAGGGAACACTGAAGCTTTCTTT. Amino acids: CASSLAGEGNTEAFF.

This clone was seen just once. The rearrangement links TRBV5-1 to TRBJ1-1, with 9 bases matching TRBD1. This CDR3 region has 16 residues. CDR1 and CDR2 from the germline V gene are SGHRS and YFSETQ. Trimming cost V 4 bases and J 2 bases; bases outside gene matches: 9. The CDR3 region has the DNA TGCGCCAGCAGCCCCGACAGGGGGTGGGCCAACACTGAAGCTTTCTTT. It is translated as CASSPDRGWANTEAFF. The full variable domain, its missing parts supplied by reference TRBV5-1 and TRBJ1-1, is KAGVTQTPRYLIKTRGQQVTLSCSPISGHRSVSWYQQTPGQGLQFLFEYFSETQRNKGNFPGRFSGRQFSNSRSEMNVSTLELGDSALYLCASSPDRGWANTEAFFGQGTRLTVV.

The chain carries TRBV2 and TRBJ2-5; 7 bases fit TRBD2. In germline, CDR1 is SNHLY, CDR2 FYNNEI. This CDR3 is 17 amino acids long. The trim removed 2 bases at V and 0 bases at J, leaving 9 bases unmatched. The CDR3 sequence is CASSESRLAEYQETQYF. The CDR3, as DNA: TGTGCCAGCAGTGAAAGCCGGCTAGCGGAGTACCAAGAGACCCAGTACTTC.

This clone showed up just once. The chain carries TRBV10-3 and TRBJ1-2; possible D gene TRBD1, 5 bases. The length of the CDR3 is 14 residues. In germline, CDR1 is ENHRY, CDR2 SYGVKD. With 3 bases removed from V and 7 bases from J, the gap between germline ends came to 15 bases. The CDR3 protein is CAISDGRVGSGYTF. The CDR3 bases are TGTGCCATCAGTGACGGCAGGGTCGGGTCTGGCTACACCTTC.

This clone occurred a few times. Written as DNA, the CDR3 is TGTGCCAGCACCCAGGAGGGCAGCAGCATTCAGTACTTC. Translation gives CASTQEGSSIQYF. The chain recombines TRBV6-6 with TRBJ2-4, with TRBD2 as a possible D gene (6 bases). Germline assignment: CDR1 MNHNY and CDR2 SVGAGI (reference sequence). The CDR3 runs to 13 residues. Trimming took 7 bases from V and 9 from J, leaving 16 bases between them.

This clone has a single count. V usage is TRBV5-6 and J usage is TRBJ1-2; D is undetermined. Germline lookup yields CDR1 SGHDT and CDR2 YYEEEE. The V and J ends lost 6 bases and 1 base respectively, with 16 bases between them. The CDR3 runs 15 residues. The CDR3 coding sequence is TGTGCCAGCACCCCTCTAGGCCATGATAACTATGGCTACACCTTC. Its translation: CASTPLGHDNYGYTF.

The chain links TRBV7-2 to TRBJ2-5; 11 bases are shared with TRBD2. Per the germline V gene, CDR1 is SGHTA and CDR2 is FQGNSA. The ends lost 1 base at V and 4 bases at J; junction bases unmatched: 2. The CDR3 is 15 residues long. The CDR3 sequence: CASSLGLAGGETQYF. CDR3 bases: TGTGCCAGCAGCTTAGGGCTAGCGGGGGGAGAGACCCAGTACTTC.

The CDR3 here is CASSQAWTDEAFF. The CDR3 DNA follows: TGTGCCAGCAGCCAAGCCTGGACAGATGAAGCTTTCTTT. V is TRBV3-1 (or the pseudogene TRBV3-2) and J is TRBJ1-1; D possibly corresponds to TRBD1 (6 bases). Germline V gene lookup returns CDR1 LGHDT and CDR2 YNNKEL (reference sequence). The CDR3 sequence is 13 residues long. Trimming cost V 1 base and J 7 bases, with 10 bases left between them.

CDR3 in amino acids: CSVEVSGNEQFF. CDR3 DNA sequence: TGCAGCGTTGAAGTATCGGGCAATGAGCAGTTCTTC. The chain couples TRBV29-1 to TRBJ2-1; D unresolved. This CDR3 has 12 amino acids. V was trimmed by 1 base and J by 6 bases, leaving 7 bases between them. In germline, CDR1 is SQVTM, CDR2 ANQGSEA.

The chain has TRBV6-1 and TRBJ2-1; tentative D call: TRBD2 (5 bases). CDR1 is MNHNS, CDR2 SASEGT, per germline. The CDR3 totals 15 residues. V was pared by 2 bases and J by 7 bases, with 15 bases between. CDR3 region: CASSENQLIANEQFF. CDR3 bases: TGTGCCAGCAGTGAAAACCAGTTAATAGCGAATGAGCAGTTCTTC.

The gene calls are TRBV20-1 and TRBJ2-7; 9 bases fit TRBD2. The CDR3 sequence is 15 residues long. The V gene's germline CDR1 is DFQATT and CDR2 SNEGSKA (reference sequence). V gave up 3 bases and J gave up 3 bases; unmatched junction bases: 9. CDR3 sequence reads: CSASSGGLTSYEQYF. In DNA form, the CDR3 reads TGCAGTGCTAGTAGCGGGGGCCTTACAAGCTACGAGCAGTACTTC.

The V and J genes are TRBV5-1 and TRBJ2-2, with 14 nucleotides matching TRBD2. J gave up 5 bases and V 5 bases, and 11 bases lay outside the gene matches. This CDR3 region has 18 residues. The germline gives CDR1 SGHRS, CDR2 YFSETQ. The CDR3 loop reads CASSPGLAGAVGTGELFF. Here the CDR3 DNA reads TGCGCCAGCAGTCCGGGACTAGCGGGGGCCGTTGGGACCGGGGAGCTGTTTTTT.

The chain combines TRBV7-9 with TRBJ2-7; TRBD1 might be the D (6 bases). V was shortened by 5 bases and J by 4 bases, with 12 bases between the two germline ends. The CDR3 is 13 residues long. Germline-derived CDR1 and CDR2 are SEHNR and FQNEAQ (reference sequence). The CDR3 DNA reads as TGTGCCAGCAGCCTCGGGACACTTTACGAGCAGTACTTC. Its translation: CASSLGTLYEQYF.

The chain uses TRBV19 and TRBJ1-5; D uncertain. With 4 bases removed from V and 4 bases from J, the gap between germline ends came to 8 bases. The CDR3 totals 13 residues. CDR1 is LNHDA, CDR2 SQIVND, per germline (reference sequence). This CDR3 reads CASSRRDNQPQHF. Here the CDR3 DNA reads TGTGCCAGTAGTAGACGGGATAATCAGCCCCAGCATTTT. The full variable domain, its missing parts supplied by reference TRBV19 and TRBJ1-5, is DGGITQSPKYLFRKEGQNVTLSCEQNLNHDAMYWYRQDPGQGLRLIYYSQIVNDFQKGDIAEGYSVSREKKESFPLTVTSAQKNPTAFYLCASSRRDNQPQHFGDGTRLSIL.

This clone appeared a few times. The gene calls are TRBV7-9 and TRBJ1-1; 8 nucleotides agree with TRBD1. The CDR3 has 17 amino acids. V trimming: 5 bases; J trimming: 0 bases; junction bases outside the gene matches: 11. CDR1 is SEHNR and CDR2 is FQNEAQ in the germline V gene (reference sequence). In DNA form, the CDR3 reads TGTGCCAGCAGCGGACGGACAGGGTGGAGAATGAACACTGAAGCTTTCTTT. Encoded protein: CASSGRTGWRMNTEAFF.

V and J are TRBV25-1 and TRBJ1-3; D perhaps matches TRBD1 (5 bases). Trimming removed 2 bases from V and 2 bases from J, with 7 bases in between. This CDR3 contains 14 residues. In germline, CDR1 is MGHDK, CDR2 SYGVNS. The DNA of the CDR3 is TGTGCCAGCAGTGAACCCAGGGCTGGAAACACCATATATTTT. Amino acid sequence: CASSEPRAGNTIYF.

The chain combines TRBV5-1 with TRBJ2-1, with TRBD1 matching 8 bases. The junction had 7 bases not matched to a gene; V was cut back by 4 bases and J by 7 bases. The CDR3 has 14 residues. Germline assignment: CDR1 SGHRS and CDR2 YFSETQ. CDR3 sequence (DNA): TGCGCCAGCAGCGTTCAGGGGGCCGAAAATGAGCAGTTCTTC. Encoded protein: CASSVQGAENEQFF.

The table lists this clone with a count of one. This chain joins TRBV5-1 and TRBJ2-2; maybe TRBD1 (6 bases). The CDR3 spans 15 residues. Germline assignment: CDR1 SGHRS and CDR2 YFSETQ. V was clipped by 4 bases and J by 0 bases, with 10 bases between them. The CDR3 nucleotides read TGCGCCAGCAGCCCCGGGACACCGAACACCGGGGAGCTGTTTTTT. Protein product: CASSPGTPNTGELFF.